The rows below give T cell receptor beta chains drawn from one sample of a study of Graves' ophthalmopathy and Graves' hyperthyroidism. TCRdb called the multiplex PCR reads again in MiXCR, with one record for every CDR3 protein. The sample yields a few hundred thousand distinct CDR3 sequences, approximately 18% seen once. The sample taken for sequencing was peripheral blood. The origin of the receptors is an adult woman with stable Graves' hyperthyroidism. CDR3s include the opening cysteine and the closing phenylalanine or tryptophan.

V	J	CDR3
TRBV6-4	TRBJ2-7	CASGPGGDDQYF
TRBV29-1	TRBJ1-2	CSVDSHRVGYTF
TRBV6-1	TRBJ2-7	CASGGTDSYEQYF
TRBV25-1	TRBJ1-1	CASSGLTEAFF
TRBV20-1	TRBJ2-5	CSARLGQPSGSVRQYF
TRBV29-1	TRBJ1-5	CSVADGNNQPQHF
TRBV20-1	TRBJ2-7	CSASGGDRGSNTYEQYF
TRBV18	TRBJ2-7	CASSPGAGHSYEQYF
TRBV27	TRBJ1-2	CASIGRHGYTF
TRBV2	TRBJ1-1	CASSGGTPRRRHTYTDAFF
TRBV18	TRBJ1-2	CASSNGTPGGYGYTF
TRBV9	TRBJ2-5	CASSQIDQRGTQYF
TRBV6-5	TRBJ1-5	CASSSTTGRSGNQPQHF
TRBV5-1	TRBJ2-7	CASGPGSGPSYEQYF
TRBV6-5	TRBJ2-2	CASSYQGGGNTGELFF
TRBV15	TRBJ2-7	CATSRDAGRYEQYF
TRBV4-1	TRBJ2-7	CASSQVGSTGEQYF
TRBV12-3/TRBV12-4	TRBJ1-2	CASSLRRGLYGYTF
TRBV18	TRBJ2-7	CASSPGVIYEQYF
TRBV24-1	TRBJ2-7	CATSEAGTSGYEQYF
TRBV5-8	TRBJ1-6	CASSLIGVPHF
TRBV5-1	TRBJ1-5	CASSLLDSSNQPQHF
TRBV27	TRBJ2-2	CASSGTSGRGTGTGELFF
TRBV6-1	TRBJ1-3	CASTPGPSGNTIYF
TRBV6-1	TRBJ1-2	CASSRPSDRENGYTF
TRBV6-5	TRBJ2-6	CASSYGDSHSGANVLTF
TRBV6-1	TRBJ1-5	CASSIRMTGGNQPQHF
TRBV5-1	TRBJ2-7	CASSPGQDSYEQYF
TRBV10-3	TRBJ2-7	CATRDVSSYEQYF
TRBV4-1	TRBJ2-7	CASSQEIGGGREQYF
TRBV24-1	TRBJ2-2	CATSDFPRTGSGTGELFF
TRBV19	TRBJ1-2	CASSHQGSNYGYTF
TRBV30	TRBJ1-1	CAWSVFGPRGVGAEAFF
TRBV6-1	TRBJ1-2	CASCALGADGYTF
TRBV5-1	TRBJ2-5	CASSLVAGGYQETQYF
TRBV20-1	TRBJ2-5	CSAREVGTNQETQYF
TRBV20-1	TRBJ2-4	CSATTGGRGNIQYF
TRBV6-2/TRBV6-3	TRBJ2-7	CASRGTSGTRRYYEQYF
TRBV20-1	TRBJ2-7	CSARRTGLAYEQYF
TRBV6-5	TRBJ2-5	CASSFPTGTAVTQYF
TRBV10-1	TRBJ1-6	CASSENGYNSPLHF
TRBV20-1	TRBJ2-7	CSARKREGFSYEQYF
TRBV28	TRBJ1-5	CASSGLGARGNQPQHF
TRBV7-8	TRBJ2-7	CASSPPGNEQYF